The rows below give T cell receptor beta chains drawn from one sample of a study of graft-versus-host responses after intestinal transplantation. These receptors have no identified antigens. TCRdb keeps only in-frame clones here, not all; method: immunoSEQ multiplex PCR. The sample has under 140,000 clones; around 95% are singletons. Sequences were derived from unstimulated CD8+ T cells sorted from spleen or lymph node cells, sampled before intestinal transplant. The origin of the receptors is a human donor who received an intestinal transplant. CDR3s include the opening cysteine and the closing phenylalanine or tryptophan. D genes are given only for firm matches. Where a row states a size, it is once, few, many or the class of an expanded clone; other rows omit it.

cdr3_length | j_call | clone_size | d_call | v_call | cdr3_aa | cdr3_nt
10 | TRBJ2-5 | - | - | TRBV29-1 | CSRRIETQYF | TGCAGTCGACGGATAGAGACCCAGTACTTC
14 | TRBJ2-7 | once | - | TRBV7-9 | CASSLGSAIIEQYF | TGTGCCAGCAGCTTAGGATCCGCTATAATCGAGCAGTACTTC
14 | TRBJ2-5 | - | TRBD2 | TRBV27 | CASSSGLEVETQYF | TGTGCCAGCAGTTCGGGACTAGAAGTGGAGACCCAGTACTTC
13 | TRBJ1-2 | - | - | TRBV5-1 | CASSQYRGYRYTF | TGCGCCAGCAGCCAGTATCGGGGCTACCGCTACACCTTC
13 | TRBJ1-4 | once | - | TRBV13 | CASSFGGNEKLFF | TGTGCCAGCAGCTTCGGAGGGAATGAAAAACTGTTTTTT
15 | TRBJ2-1 | - | TRBD1 | TRBV7-6 | CASSPRGPGIGEQFF | TGTGCCAGCAGCCCGAGGGGGCCGGGAATCGGTGAGCAGTTCTTC
15 | TRBJ2-5 | - | TRBD1 | TRBV11-2 | CASSDWDRGHETQYF | TGTGCCAGCAGCGACTGGGACAGGGGGCACGAGACCCAGTACTTC
15 | TRBJ2-7 | - | TRBD1 | TRBV7-6 | CASSPGRGLPYEQYF | TGTGCCAGCAGCCCGGGCAGGGGGCTCCCCTACGAGCAGTACTTC
15 | TRBJ2-5 | - | TRBD2 | TRBV5-1 | CASSLYPGGKETQYF | TGCGCCAGCAGCTTGTACCCGGGGGGGAAAGAGACCCAGTACTTC
15 | TRBJ2-3 | - | TRBD2 | TRBV29-1 | CSVMTSGGVTDTQYF | TGCAGCGTCATGACTAGCGGAGGGGTCACAGATACGCAGTATTTT
13 | TRBJ2-7 | - | - | TRBV6-5 | CASSYLPSYEQYF | TGTGCCAGCAGTTACCTACCGTCCTACGAGCAGTACTTC
16 | TRBJ1-5 | - | TRBD1 | TRBV19 | CASSPPPGGNNQPQHF | TGTGCCAGTAGTCCCCCGCCAGGGGGGAACAATCAGCCCCAGCATTTT
15 | TRBJ2-1 | once | - | TRBV12-5 | CASGFRLPTYNEQFF | TGTGCTAGTGGTTTCCGCCTTCCTACCTACAATGAGCAGTTCTTC
15 | TRBJ2-5 | - | TRBD2 | TRBV5-6 | CASGPLAGGLETQYF | TGTGCCAGCGGGCCCCTAGCGGGAGGGCTTGAGACCCAGTACTTC
10 | TRBJ2-1 | few | - | TRBV10-1 | CASTRQRGFF | TGCGCCAGCACCCGACAAAGGGGGTTCTTC
15 | TRBJ2-1 | - | TRBD2 | TRBV13 | CASSLRTSGGNKQFF | TGTGCCAGCAGCCTTCGGACTAGCGGGGGGAATAAGCAGTTCTTC
15 | TRBJ1-2 | - | TRBD1 | TRBV7-9 | CASGLSGGFDYGYTF | TGTGCCAGCGGATTATCAGGGGGCTTCGACTATGGCTACACCTTC
16 | TRBJ2-2 | - | - | TRBV10-2 | CASSERGGRGTGELFF | TGCGCCAGCAGTGAGCGCGGTGGTAGGGGCACCGGGGAGCTGTTTTTT
14 | TRBJ1-1 | - | - | TRBV11-1 | CASSFPREGPEAFF | TGTGCCAGCAGCTTCCCCCGGGAGGGCCCTGAAGCTTTCTTT
15 | TRBJ2-1 | - | TRBD2 | TRBV6-5 | CASSYGLAGGDEQFF | TGTGCCAGCAGTTACGGGCTAGCGGGAGGCGATGAGCAGTTCTTC
14 | TRBJ2-1 | - | - | TRBV27 | CASSFGLHYNEQFF | TGTGCCAGCAGTTTTGGACTTCACTACAATGAGCAGTTCTTC
14 | TRBJ2-1 | - | - | TRBV5-4 | CASMRADSYNEQFF | TGTGCCAGCATGCGAGCCGACTCCTACAATGAGCAGTTCTTC